The 3 T cell receptor beta chains in this list originate from one sample, sequenced in a study of shared clonotypes between healthy human individuals. Produced via immunoSEQ multiplex PCR; TCRdb's table is partial and in-frame only. The table includes some 790,000 clones, just under 75% detected once. The sample taken for sequencing was memory CD4+ T cells sorted from blood. Subset given: CD45RA-negative fraction. The receptors were sampled from a woman in her thirties in good health.

The J gene is TRBJ1-2, the V gene TRBV7-9; D perhaps matches TRBD1 (5 bases). The CDR3 extends over 16 amino acids. The ends were cut back, 5 bases at V and 0 bases at J, with 16 bases in the middle. CDR1 and CDR2 from the germline V gene are SEHNR and FQNEAQ (reference sequence). The CDR3 DNA reads as TGTGCCAGCAGCGCCCCGGGACGCCGAGCTAACTATGGCTACACCTTC. This encodes CASSAPGRRANYGYTF.

V is TRBV7-3 and J is TRBJ2-2; 12 nucleotides match TRBD2. With 3 bases clipped from V and 5 bases from J, the junction kept 4 bases outside the gene matches. The CDR3 extends over 16 amino acids. The germline gives CDR1 SGHTA, CDR2 FQGTGA. CDR3 region: CASSFPLAGGTGELFF. CDR3 in DNA: TGTGCCAGCAGCTTCCCCCTAGCGGGAGGGACCGGGGAGCTGTTTTTT.

V is TRBV10-1 and J is TRBJ2-7; D is unresolved. V dropped 4 bases and J dropped 1 base, with 14 bases sitting between them. CDR3 length equals 15 residues. The V gene's germline CDR1 is WNHNN and CDR2 SYGVQD (reference sequence). The CDR3 spells CASSASGSLSYEQYF. CDR3 sequence (DNA): TGCGCCAGCAGTGCTTCAGGCTCACTTTCCTACGAGCAGTACTTC.